Below, 14 T cell receptor beta chains from the same sample are listed, as sequenced in a study of T cell changes during pregnancy in multiple sclerosis (dated by TCRdb to between 2018 and 2021). Library preparation used the immunoSEQ multiplex PCR assay. TCRdb retrieved this table from immuneACCESS and kept in-frame rearrangements only. Not all clones are present; in checked studies, unresolved V genes account for under half, and no reason is known for the remainder. The sample table records tens of thousands of clones; 88% of these occur just once. Of the sample, around 0.62% is held by the ten largest clones. This sample comprised CD4+ T cells from peripheral blood mononuclear cells, obtained in the first trimester of pregnancy. The origin of the receptors is a female donor with multiple sclerosis, enrolled in a pregnancy study.

The V gene is TRBV5-1, the J gene TRBJ1-1; 9 bases agree with TRBD1. The CDR3 runs to 14 residues. V lost 4 bases, J lost 5 bases, and 6 bases stayed unmatched. Germline CDR1 and CDR2: SGHRS and YFSETQ. CDR3 sequence reads: CASSIGTGKTEAFF. CDR3 DNA sequence: TGCGCCAGCAGCATCGGGACAGGGAAGACTGAAGCTTTCTTT. The entire variable domain, with the rest obtained from reference TRBV5-1 and TRBJ1-1, is as follows: KAGVTQTPRYLIKTRGQQVTLSCSPISGHRSVSWYQQTPGQGLQFLFEYFSETQRNKGNFPGRFSGRQFSNSRSEMNVSTLELGDSALYLCASSIGTGKTEAFFGQGTRLTVV.

This clone was observed a handful of times. This rearrangement joins TRBV5-1 to TRBJ1-6, with 7 nucleotides matching TRBD1. This CDR3 is built from 15 residues. Per the germline V gene, CDR1 is SGHRS and CDR2 is YFSETQ. J gave up 7 bases and V 4 bases, and 8 bases lay outside the gene matches. The CDR3 region is CASSPRQGDNSPLHF. The CDR3 DNA sequence: TGCGCCAGCAGCCCTAGACAGGGTGACAATTCACCCCTCCACTTT.

The V gene is TRBV6-5, the J gene TRBJ2-5, with D unclear. The CDR3 covers 14 residues. Trimming removed 2 bases at V and 1 base at J, with 8 bases between. Germline V gives CDR1 MNHEY, CDR2 SVGAGI. CDR3 DNA: TGTGCCAGCAGTTACGGCACAGCCCAAGAGACCCAGTACTTC. This gives the protein CASSYGTAQETQYF.

This clone was observed a handful of times. The chain couples TRBV5-4 to TRBJ1-1; 7 positions match TRBD1. CDR1 and CDR2 (germline): SGHNT, YYREEE (reference sequence). V lost 3 bases and J lost 1; bases outside the gene matches: 6. The CDR3 is 15 residues long. The CDR3, as DNA: TGTGCCAGCAGCTCAGACAGGGCGGGGAACACTGAAGCTTTCTTT. Amino acid sequence: CASSSDRAGNTEAFF. Looking up the rest from reference TRBV5-4 and TRBJ1-1 gives the full variable domain: ETGVTQSPTHLIKTRGQQVTLRCSSQSGHNTVSWYQQALGQGPQFIFQYYREEENGRGNFPPRFSGLQFPNYSSELNVNALELDDSALYLCASSSDRAGNTEAFFGQGTRLTVV.

This clone was seen only once. The rearrangement uses TRBV11-2 and TRBJ2-1, with 8 bases aligning to TRBD2. This CDR3 has 16 amino acids. With V trimmed by 1 base and J by 2 bases, 4 bases remained unmatched. Per germline, CDR1 SGHAT and CDR2 FQNNGV. As DNA, the CDR3 is TGTGCCAGCAGCTTAGGGGTAGCGGGACCCTACAATGAGCAGTTCTTC. Encoded protein: CASSLGVAGPYNEQFF.

The chain combines TRBV9 with TRBJ2-5, with 13 nucleotides matching TRBD2. The length of the CDR3 is 17 residues. V was pared by 3 bases and J by 2 bases, with 7 bases of the junction left unmatched. CDR1 SGDLS and CDR2 YYNGEE come from the germline V gene. For the CDR3, the DNA is TGTGCCAGCAGCGCGGGACTAGCGGGATTGGGTCAAGAGACCCAGTACTTC. Residues: CASSAGLAGLGQETQYF.

The CDR3 DNA reads as TGTGCCAGCAGTGGGGGACAGGGCAGGAACACTGAAGCTTTCTTT. Protein sequence: CASSGGQGRNTEAFF. V gene TRBV2 combines with J gene TRBJ1-1, with 9 bases matching TRBD1. The CDR3 has 15 residues. Germline assignment: CDR1 SNHLY and CDR2 FYNNEI. J was trimmed by 1 base and V by 4 bases; bases with no gene match: 4.

Only a few counts were recorded for this clone. As DNA, the CDR3 is TGTGCCAGCAGTTACGCCAGGGATGGCTACACCTTC. This gives the protein CASSYARDGYTF. This sequence joins TRBV6-6 and TRBJ1-2, with TRBD1 as a possible D gene (5 bases). The CDR3 contains 12 residues. Trimming took off 2 bases at V and 6 bases at J, with 7 bases between the two ends. CDR1 MNHNY and CDR2 SVGAGI come from the germline V gene (reference sequence).

The rearrangement uses TRBV15 and TRBJ2-6, with D uncertain. V gave up 3 bases and J gave up 5 bases, with 14 bases separating them. The germline CDR1 and CDR2 sequences are LNHNV and YYDKDF (reference sequence). The CDR3 contains 16 residues. The CDR3 spells CATSRDGLVRANVLTF. The CDR3 nucleotides are TGTGCCACCAGCAGGGATGGTCTAGTTAGGGCCAACGTCCTGACTTTC.

The chain is built from TRBV9 and TRBJ1-5; D may be TRBD1 (6 bases). V gave up 0 bases and J gave up 3 bases, with 10 bases separating them. The CDR3 is made up of 15 amino acids. Germline CDR1 is SGDLS and CDR2 is YYNGEE. DNA for the CDR3: TGTGCCAGCAGCGTAGAAGGGGGTAACAATCAGCCCCAGCATTTT. Amino acids: CASSVEGGNNQPQHF.

The rearrangement joins TRBV5-1 to TRBJ2-7, with a tentative D call TRBD1 (5 bases). Trimming removed 5 bases at V and 4 bases at J, with 10 bases between. The CDR3 consists of 12 residues. CDR1 is SGHRS, CDR2 YFSETQ, per germline. The chain's CDR3 is CASSAGFYEQYF. DNA of the CDR3: TGCGCCAGCAGTGCAGGGTTTTACGAGCAGTACTTC.

The rearrangement uses TRBV28 and TRBJ2-1; 11 positions agree with TRBD2. Germline CDR1 MDHEN, CDR2 SYDVKM. The trim removed 8 bases at V and 4 bases at J, leaving 7 bases unmatched. This CDR3 spans 15 amino acids. The CDR3 loop reads CASGTGTSGYNEQFF. The CDR3 nucleotides are TGTGCCAGCGGAACCGGGACTAGCGGATACAATGAGCAGTTCTTC.

The rearrangement uses TRBV5-1 and TRBJ1-1; D gene uncertain. The CDR3 is made up of 16 amino acids. The germline V gene encodes CDR1 SGHRS and CDR2 YFSETQ. V lost 0 bases and J 1 base, leaving 13 bases between the germline ends. DNA for the CDR3: TGCGCCAGCAGCTTGGCTCCCAGGCCGAAGAACACTGAAGCTTTCTTT. It specifies CASSLAPRPKNTEAFF.

The chain carries TRBV18 and TRBJ2-5, with a weak D call TRBD2 (6 bases). V was cut by 0 bases and J by 3 bases, with 11 bases left in between. Germline values: CDR1 KGHSH, CDR2 LQKENI. This CDR3 contains 15 residues. In DNA, the CDR3 is TGTGCCAGCTCACCACCAGGGAGGATTGAAGAGACCCAGTACTTC. This gives the protein CASSPPGRIEETQYF. The full variable domain, with the rest looked up from reference TRBV18 and TRBJ2-5, is NAGVMQNPRHLVRRRGQEARLRCSPMKGHSHVYWYRQLPEEGLKFMVYLQKENIIDESGMPKERFSAEFPKEGPSILRIQQVVRGDSAAYFCASSPPGRIEETQYFGPGTRLLVL.